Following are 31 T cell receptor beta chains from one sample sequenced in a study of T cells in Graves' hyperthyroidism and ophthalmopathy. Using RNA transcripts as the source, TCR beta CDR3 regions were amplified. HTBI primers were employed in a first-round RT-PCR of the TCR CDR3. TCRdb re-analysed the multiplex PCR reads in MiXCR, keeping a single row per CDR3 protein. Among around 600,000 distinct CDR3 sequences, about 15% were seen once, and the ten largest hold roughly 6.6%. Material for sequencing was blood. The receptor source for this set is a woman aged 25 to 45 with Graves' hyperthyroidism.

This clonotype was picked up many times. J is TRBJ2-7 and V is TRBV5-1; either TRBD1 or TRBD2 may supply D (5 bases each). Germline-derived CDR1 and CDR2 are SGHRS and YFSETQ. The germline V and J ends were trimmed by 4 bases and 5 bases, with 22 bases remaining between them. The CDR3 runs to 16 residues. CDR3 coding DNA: TGCGCCAGCAGCCCCAACCCCCGGGGCAGACGGCACGAGCAGTACTTC. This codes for CASSPNPRGRRHEQYF.

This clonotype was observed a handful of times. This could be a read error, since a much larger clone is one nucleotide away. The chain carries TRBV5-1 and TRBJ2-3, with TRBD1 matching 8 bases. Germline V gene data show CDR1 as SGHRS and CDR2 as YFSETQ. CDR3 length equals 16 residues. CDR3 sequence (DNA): TGCGCCAGCAGCTTGTCTTCAGGGGGCGCGACAGATACGCGGTATTTT. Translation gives CASSLSSGGATDTRYF.

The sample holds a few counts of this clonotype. CDR3 region: CASSQVGLAGGQNNEQFF. The CDR3 DNA sequence: TGCGCCAGCAGCCAAGTCGGACTAGCGGGAGGCCAAAACAATGAGCAGTTCTTC. The chain joins TRBV4-1 to TRBJ2-1, with 14 nucleotides matching TRBD2. J gave up 5 bases and V 1 base, and 7 bases lay outside the gene matches. CDR3 length: 18 residues. Germline lookup yields CDR1 MGHRA and CDR2 YSYEKL.

CDR3 DNA sequence: TGTGCCAGCAGTGAAACCGGGACTAGCGGAGTTCCAGAGACCCAGTACTTC. Its protein product is CASSETGTSGVPETQYF. The V gene is TRBV6-1, the J gene TRBJ2-5; 11 bases line up with TRBD2. Trimming removed 2 bases from V and 4 bases from J; junction bases left unmatched: 9. This CDR3 is built from 17 residues. In germline, CDR1 is MNHNS, CDR2 SASEGT.

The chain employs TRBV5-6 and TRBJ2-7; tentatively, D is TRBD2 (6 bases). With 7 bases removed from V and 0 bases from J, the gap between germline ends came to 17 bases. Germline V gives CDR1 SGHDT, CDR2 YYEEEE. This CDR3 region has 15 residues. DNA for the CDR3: TGTGCCAGCGTTCCGACTAGACCCGGCTCCTACGAGCAGTACTTC. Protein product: CASVPTRPGSYEQYF.

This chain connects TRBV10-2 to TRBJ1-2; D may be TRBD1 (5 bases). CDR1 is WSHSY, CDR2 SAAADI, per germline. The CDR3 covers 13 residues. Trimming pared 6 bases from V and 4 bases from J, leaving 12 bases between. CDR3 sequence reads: CASSGGMTYGYTF. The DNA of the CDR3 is TGCGCCAGCAGCGGGGGAATGACCTATGGCTACACCTTC.

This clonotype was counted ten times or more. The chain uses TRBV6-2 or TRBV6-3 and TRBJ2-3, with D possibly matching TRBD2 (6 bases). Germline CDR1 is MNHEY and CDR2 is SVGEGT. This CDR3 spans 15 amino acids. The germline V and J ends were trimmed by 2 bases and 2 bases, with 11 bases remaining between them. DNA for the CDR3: TGTGCCAGCAGTTACGGGACTGTTCTCACAGATACGCAGTATTTT. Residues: CASSYGTVLTDTQYF.

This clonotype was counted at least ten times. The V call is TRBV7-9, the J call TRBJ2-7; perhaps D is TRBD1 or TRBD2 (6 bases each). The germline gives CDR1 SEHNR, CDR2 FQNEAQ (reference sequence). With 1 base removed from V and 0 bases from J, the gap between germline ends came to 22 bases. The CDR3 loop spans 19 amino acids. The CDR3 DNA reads TGTGCCAGCAGCTTAGATCCTGGAGGGACATTGCCCACCTCCTACGAGCAGTACTTC. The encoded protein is CASSLDPGGTLPTSYEQYF.

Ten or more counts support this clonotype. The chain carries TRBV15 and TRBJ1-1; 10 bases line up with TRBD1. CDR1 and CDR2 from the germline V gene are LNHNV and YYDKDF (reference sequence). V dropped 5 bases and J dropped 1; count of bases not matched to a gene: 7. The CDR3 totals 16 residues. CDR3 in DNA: TGTGCCACCAGCGTGAGACAGGGGGCCACGAACACTGAAGCTTTCTTT. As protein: CATSVRQGATNTEAFF. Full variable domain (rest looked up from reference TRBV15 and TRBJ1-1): DAMVIQNPRYQVTQFGKPVTLSCSQTLNHNVMYWYQQKSSQAPKLLFHYYDKDFNNEADTPDNFQSRRPNTSFCFLDIRSPGLGDTAMYLCATSVRQGATNTEAFFGQGTRLTVV.

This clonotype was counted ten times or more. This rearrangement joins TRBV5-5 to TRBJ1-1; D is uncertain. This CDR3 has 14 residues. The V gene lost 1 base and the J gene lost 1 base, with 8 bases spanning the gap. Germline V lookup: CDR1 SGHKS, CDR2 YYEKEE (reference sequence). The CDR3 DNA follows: TGTGCCAGCAGCTTGTATGGGGAGAACACTGAAGCTTTCTTT. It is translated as CASSLYGENTEAFF.

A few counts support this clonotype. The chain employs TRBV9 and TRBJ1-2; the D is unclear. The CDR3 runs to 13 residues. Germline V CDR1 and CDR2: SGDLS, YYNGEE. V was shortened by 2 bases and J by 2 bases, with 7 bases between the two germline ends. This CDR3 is CASSVTLNYGYTF. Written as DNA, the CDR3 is TGTGCCAGCAGCGTCACATTAAACTATGGCTACACCTTC.

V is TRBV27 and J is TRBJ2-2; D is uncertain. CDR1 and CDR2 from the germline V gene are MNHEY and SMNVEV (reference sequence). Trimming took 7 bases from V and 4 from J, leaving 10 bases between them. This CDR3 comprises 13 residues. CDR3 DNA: TGTGCCAGCAATGCCAGGAGCACCGGGGAGCTGTTTTTT. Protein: CASNARSTGELFF.

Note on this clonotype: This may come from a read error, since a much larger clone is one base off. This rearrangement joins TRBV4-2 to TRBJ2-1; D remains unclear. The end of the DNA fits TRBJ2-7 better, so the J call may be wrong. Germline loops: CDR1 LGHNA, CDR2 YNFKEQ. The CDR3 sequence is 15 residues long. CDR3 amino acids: CASSQDHVPYNEQYF. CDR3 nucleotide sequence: TGTGCCAGCAGCCAAGATCACGTCCCGTACAATGAGCAGTACTTC.

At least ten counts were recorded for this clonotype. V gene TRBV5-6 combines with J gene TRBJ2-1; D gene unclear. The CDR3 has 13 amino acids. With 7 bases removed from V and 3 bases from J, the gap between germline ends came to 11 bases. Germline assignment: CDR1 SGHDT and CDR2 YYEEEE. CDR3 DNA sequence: TGTGCCAGCGTTGACGGGCTCTACAATGAGCAGTTCTTC. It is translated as CASVDGLYNEQFF. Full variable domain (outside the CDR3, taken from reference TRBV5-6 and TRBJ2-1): DAGVTQSPTHLIKTRGQQVTLRCSPKSGHDTVSWYQQALGQGPQFIFQYYEEEERQRGNFPDRFSGHQFPNYSSELNVNALLLGDSALYLCASVDGLYNEQFFGPGTRLTVL.

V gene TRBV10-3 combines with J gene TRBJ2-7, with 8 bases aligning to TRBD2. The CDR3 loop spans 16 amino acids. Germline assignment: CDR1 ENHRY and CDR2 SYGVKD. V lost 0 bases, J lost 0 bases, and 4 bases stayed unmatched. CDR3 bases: TGTGCCATCAGTGAGTCGGCCGGGACTAGCTCCTACGAGCAGTACTTC. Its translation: CAISESAGTSSYEQYF.

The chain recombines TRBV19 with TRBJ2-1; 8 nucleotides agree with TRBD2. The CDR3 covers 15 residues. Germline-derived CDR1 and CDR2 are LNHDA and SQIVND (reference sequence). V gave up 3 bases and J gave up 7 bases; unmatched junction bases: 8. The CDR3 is CASSMGREGRNEQFF. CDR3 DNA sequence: TGTGCCAGTAGTATGGGTCGGGAGGGCCGGAATGAGCAGTTCTTC.

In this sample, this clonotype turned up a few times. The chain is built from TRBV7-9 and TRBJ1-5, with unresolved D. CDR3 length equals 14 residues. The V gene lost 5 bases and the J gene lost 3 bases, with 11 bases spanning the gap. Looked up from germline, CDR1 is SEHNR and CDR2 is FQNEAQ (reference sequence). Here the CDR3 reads CASSPDGYNQPQHF. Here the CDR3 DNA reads TGTGCCAGCAGCCCGGACGGGTACAATCAGCCCCAGCATTTT.

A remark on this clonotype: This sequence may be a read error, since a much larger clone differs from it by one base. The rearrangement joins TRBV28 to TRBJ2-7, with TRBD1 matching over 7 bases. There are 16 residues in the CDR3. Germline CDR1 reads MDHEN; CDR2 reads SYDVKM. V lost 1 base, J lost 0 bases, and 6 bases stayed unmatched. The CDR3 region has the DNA TGTGCCAGCAGTTTATTAGGACAGGCAAACTCCTACGAGCAGTACTTC. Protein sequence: CASSLLGQANSYEQYF.

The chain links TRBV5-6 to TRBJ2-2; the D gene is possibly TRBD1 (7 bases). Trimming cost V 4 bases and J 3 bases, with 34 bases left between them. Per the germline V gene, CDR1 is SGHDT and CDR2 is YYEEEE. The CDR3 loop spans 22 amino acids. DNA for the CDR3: TGTGCCAGCAGCCCGGACCGGGACAGTGATCCTCTATCGGGAGCTTACACCGGGGAGCTGTTTTTT. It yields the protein CASSPDRDSDPLSGAYTGELFF.

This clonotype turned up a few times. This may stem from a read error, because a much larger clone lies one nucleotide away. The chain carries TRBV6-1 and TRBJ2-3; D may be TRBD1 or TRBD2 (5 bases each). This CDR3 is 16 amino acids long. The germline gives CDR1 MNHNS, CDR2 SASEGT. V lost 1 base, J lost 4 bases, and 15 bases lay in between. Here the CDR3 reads CASSEEWGSYADTQYF. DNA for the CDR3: TGTGCCAGCAGTGAAGAATGGGGGAGTTACGCAGATACGCAGTATTTT.

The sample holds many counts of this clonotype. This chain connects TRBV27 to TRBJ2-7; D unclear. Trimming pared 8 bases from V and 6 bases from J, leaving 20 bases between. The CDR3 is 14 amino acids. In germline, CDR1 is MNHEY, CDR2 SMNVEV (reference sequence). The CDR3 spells CASGPRAGMGEQYF. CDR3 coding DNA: TGTGCCAGCGGCCCCCGGGCAGGAATGGGCGAGCAGTACTTC.

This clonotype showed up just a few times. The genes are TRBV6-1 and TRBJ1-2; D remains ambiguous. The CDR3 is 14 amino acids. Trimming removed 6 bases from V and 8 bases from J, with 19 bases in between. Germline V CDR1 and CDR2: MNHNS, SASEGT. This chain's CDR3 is CASRSDPQMGGYTF. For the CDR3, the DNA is TGTGCCAGCAGATCAGACCCCCAGATGGGCGGCTACACCTTC.

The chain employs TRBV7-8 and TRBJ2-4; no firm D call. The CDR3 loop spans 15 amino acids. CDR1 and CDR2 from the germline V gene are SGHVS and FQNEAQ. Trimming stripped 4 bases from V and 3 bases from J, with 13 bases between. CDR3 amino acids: CASSSGTTHKNIQYF. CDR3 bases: TGTGCCAGCAGCTCCGGAACTACCCACAAAAACATTCAGTACTTC.

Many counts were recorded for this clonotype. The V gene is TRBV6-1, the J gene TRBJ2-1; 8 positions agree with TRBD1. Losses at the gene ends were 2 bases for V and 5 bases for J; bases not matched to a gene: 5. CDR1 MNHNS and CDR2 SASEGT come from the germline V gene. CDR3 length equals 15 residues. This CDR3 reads CASSEQGALHNEQFF. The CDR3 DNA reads TGTGCCAGCAGTGAACAGGGGGCCCTTCACAATGAGCAGTTCTTC.

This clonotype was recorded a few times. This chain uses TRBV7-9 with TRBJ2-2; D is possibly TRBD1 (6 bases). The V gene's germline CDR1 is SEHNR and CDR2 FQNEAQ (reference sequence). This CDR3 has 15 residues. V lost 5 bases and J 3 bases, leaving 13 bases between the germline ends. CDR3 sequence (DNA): TGTGCCAGCAGCCAAAGCACAGGGTACACCGGGGAGCTGTTTTTT. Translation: CASSQSTGYTGELFF.

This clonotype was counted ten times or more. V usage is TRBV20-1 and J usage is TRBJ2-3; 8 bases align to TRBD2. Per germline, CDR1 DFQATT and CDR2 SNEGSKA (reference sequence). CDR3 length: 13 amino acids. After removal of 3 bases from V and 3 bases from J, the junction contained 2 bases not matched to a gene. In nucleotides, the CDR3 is TGCAGTGCTAGTACTAGCGGAACAGATACGCAGTATTTT. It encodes CSASTSGTDTQYF.

CDR3 loop: CASSLVGLAGAPNEQYF. DNA of the CDR3: TGTGCCAGCAGCTTAGTAGGACTAGCGGGAGCTCCAAACGAGCAGTACTTC. The chain joins TRBV7-9 to TRBJ2-7; 13 nucleotides agree with TRBD2. The CDR3 is made up of 17 amino acids. The V segment lost 1 base and the J segment 5 bases; nucleotides outside the gene matches: 8. Germline loops: CDR1 SEHNR, CDR2 FQNEAQ (reference sequence).

The CDR3 DNA is TGTGCCAGCAGTTTAGGAGGGGGGGGCAGCACAGATACGCAGTATTTT. Translated: CASSLGGGGSTDTQYF. The chain couples TRBV12-3 or TRBV12-4 to TRBJ2-3, with TRBD2 as a possible D gene (7 bases). The CDR3 consists of 16 residues. The V gene lost 1 base and the J gene lost 0 bases, with 11 bases spanning the gap.

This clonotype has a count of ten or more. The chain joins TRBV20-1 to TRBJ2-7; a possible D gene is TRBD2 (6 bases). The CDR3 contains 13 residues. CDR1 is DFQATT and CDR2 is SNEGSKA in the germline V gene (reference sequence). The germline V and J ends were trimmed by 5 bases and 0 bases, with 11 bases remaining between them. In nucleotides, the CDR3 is TGCAGTGCTGGGAGGTCCAGCTCCTACGAGCAGTACTTC. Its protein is CSAGRSSSYEQYF.

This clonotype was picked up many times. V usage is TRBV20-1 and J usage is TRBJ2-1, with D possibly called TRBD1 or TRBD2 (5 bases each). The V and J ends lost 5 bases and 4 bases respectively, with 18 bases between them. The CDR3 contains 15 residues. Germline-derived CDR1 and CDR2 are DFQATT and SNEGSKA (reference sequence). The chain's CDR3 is CSAVWGPESYNEQFF. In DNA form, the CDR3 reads TGCAGTGCTGTCTGGGGACCCGAATCATACAATGAGCAGTTCTTC.

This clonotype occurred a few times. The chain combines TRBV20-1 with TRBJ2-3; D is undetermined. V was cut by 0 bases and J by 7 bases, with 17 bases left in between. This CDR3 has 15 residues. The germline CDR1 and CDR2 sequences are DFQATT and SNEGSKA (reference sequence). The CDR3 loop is CSARDPGSGRNTQYF. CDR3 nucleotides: TGCAGTGCTAGAGATCCTGGGTCGGGCCGCAATACGCAGTATTTT.